Listed below are T cell receptor beta chains from one sample, sequenced in a study of blood T cell repertoires in COVID-19. TCRdb keeps only in-frame clones here, not all; method: immunoSEQ multiplex PCR. The sample holds approximately 31,000 clones, roughly nine tenths seen once. Sequencing was done on a sample of peripheral blood. These receptors all stem from an elderly woman with active or convalescent COVID-19. Both conserved end residues are part of each CDR3. D genes are given only for firm matches. The size of a clone is reported for some rows only, either as once, few or many, or as a class for expanded clones.

v_gene	abundance	d_gene	j_gene	CDR3aa	CDR3nt
TRBV7-9	.	.	TRBJ1-4	CASSPLSQGGEKLFF	TGTGCCAGCAGCCCCCTAAGTCAGGGCGGCGAAAAACTGTTTTTT
TRBV27	.	TRBD1	TRBJ1-6	CASSKQTGNYYNSPLHF	TGTGCCAGCAGCAAGCAGACAGGGAACTACTATAATTCACCCCTCCACTTT
TRBV6-5	few	.	TRBJ2-5	CASSKWAQETQYF	TGTGCCAGCTCGAAGTGGGCCCAAGAGACCCAGTACTTC
TRBV18	.	.	TRBJ1-1	CASSPRGTNTEAFF	TGTGCCAGCTCACCAAGGGGAACGAACACTGAAGCTTTCTTT
TRBV5-1	.	TRBD1	TRBJ1-2	CASSLSGGYEGYTF	TGCGCCAGCAGCTTGTCAGGGGGATACGAAGGCTACACCTTC
TRBV11-2	.	TRBD2	TRBJ2-5	CASSLHPPWAGGQETQYF	TGTGCCAGCAGCTTGCACCCCCCCTGGGCGGGGGGCCAAGAGACCCAGTACTTC
TRBV5-1	.	TRBD1	TRBJ2-2	CASKFGTATGELFF	TGCGCCAGCAAATTCGGGACAGCCACCGGGGAGCTGTTTTTT
TRBV2	.	.	TRBJ1-4	CASSEALGGEKLFF	TGTGCCAGCAGTGAAGCACTGGGAGGAGAAAAACTGTTTTTT
TRBV5-6	.	.	TRBJ1-2	CASSLSGGNRGYTF	TGTGCCAGCAGCTTGTCGGGGGGCAACCGAGGCTACACCTTC
TRBV3-1/TRBV3-2	.	.	TRBJ2-1	CASSQGTGEYNEQFF	TGTGCCAGCAGCCAAGGGACTGGGGAGTACAATGAGCAGTTCTTC
TRBV5-1	.	TRBD1	TRBJ1-2	CASSTVGTGGHGYTF	TGCGCCAGCAGCACGGTAGGGACAGGGGGTCATGGCTACACCTTC
TRBV30	.	.	TRBJ2-1	CAWSEQIYNEQFF	TGTGCCTGGAGTGAACAGATATACAATGAGCAGTTCTTC
TRBV5-1	.	.	TRBJ1-4	CASRPGGRANEKLFF	TGCGCCAGCAGGCCCGGTGGGCGAGCTAATGAAAAACTGTTTTTT
TRBV28	.	.	TRBJ1-6	CASSPRPGPYNSPLHF	TGTGCCAGCAGCCCTCGTCCGGGTCCCTATAATTCACCCCTCCACTTT
TRBV6-1	.	.	TRBJ1-5	CASSEQSGGNQPQHF	TGTGCCAGCAGTGAACAGAGCGGGGGCAATCAGCCCCAGCATTTT
TRBV10-3	.	TRBD1	TRBJ2-7	CASRIGQGPVHEQYF	TGTGCCAGCCGAATTGGACAGGGTCCGGTGCACGAGCAGTACTTC
TRBV9	.	.	TRBJ2-5	CASSVSGWETQYF	TGTGCCAGCAGCGTAAGCGGTTGGGAGACCCAGTACTTC
TRBV7-9	.	.	TRBJ1-1	CASSLASQGNTEAFF	TGTGCCAGCAGCTTAGCCTCACAGGGGAACACTGAAGCTTTCTTT
TRBV4-1	.	.	TRBJ1-5	CASSPTRQPQHF	TGCGCCAGCAGCCCCACGCGTCAGCCCCAGCATTTT
TRBV6-5	.	.	TRBJ2-7	CASSYRDTSYEQYF	TGTGCCAGCAGTTACAGGGACACCTCCTACGAGCAGTACTTC
TRBV10-3	.	TRBD2	TRBJ2-3	CAISGFSGGSTDTQYF	TGTGCCATCAGTGGATTTAGCGGGGGGAGCACAGATACGCAGTATTTT
TRBV5-1	.	.	TRBJ2-7	CASSWQGGAWEQYF	TGCGCCAGCTCCTGGCAGGGGGGAGCCTGGGAGCAGTACTTC
TRBV2	.	.	TRBJ2-5	CASKKGNSGATQETQYF	TGTGCCAGCAAAAAGGGCAATTCTGGGGCGACCCAAGAGACCCAGTACTTC
TRBV11-3	once	.	TRBJ1-2	CASSFDMVGYTF	TGTGCCAGCAGCTTTGACATGGTAGGCTACACCTTC
TRBV28	.	.	TRBJ2-6	CASSSLSGANVLTF	TGTGCCAGCAGTTCCCTGTCTGGGGCCAACGTCCTGACTTTC
TRBV24-1	.	TRBD1	TRBJ2-1	CATSASGQGDNEQFF	TGTGCCACCAGTGCATCGGGACAGGGCGACAATGAGCAGTTCTTC
TRBV5-6	.	.	TRBJ2-2	CASSLRPQGPGELFF	TGTGCCAGCAGCTTGCGCCCCCAGGGGCCCGGGGAGCTGTTTTTT
TRBV28	.	.	TRBJ1-6	CASSLPTGVNSPLHF	TGTGCCAGCAGTTTACCTACAGGAGTTAATTCACCCCTCCACTTT
TRBV13	.	.	TRBJ1-5	CASSVGTLNQPQHF	TGTGCCAGCAGCGTAGGGACACTCAATCAGCCCCAGCATTTT
TRBV5-1	.	.	TRBJ2-1	CASSGRGNEQFF	TGCGCCAGCAGCGGCAGGGGCAATGAGCAGTTCTTC
TRBV28	.	.	TRBJ1-2	CASSLYGQVVGYTF	TGTGCCAGCAGTTTGTACGGACAAGTGGTTGGCTACACCTTC
TRBV5-1	.	.	TRBJ1-1	CASSTNQQGTLNTEAFF	TGCGCCAGCAGCACTAATCAACAGGGCACCTTGAACACTGAAGCTTTCTTT
TRBV7-6	.	.	TRBJ2-7	CASSITRTGNYEQYF	TGTGCCAGCAGCATCACTCGGACTGGCAATTACGAGCAGTACTTC